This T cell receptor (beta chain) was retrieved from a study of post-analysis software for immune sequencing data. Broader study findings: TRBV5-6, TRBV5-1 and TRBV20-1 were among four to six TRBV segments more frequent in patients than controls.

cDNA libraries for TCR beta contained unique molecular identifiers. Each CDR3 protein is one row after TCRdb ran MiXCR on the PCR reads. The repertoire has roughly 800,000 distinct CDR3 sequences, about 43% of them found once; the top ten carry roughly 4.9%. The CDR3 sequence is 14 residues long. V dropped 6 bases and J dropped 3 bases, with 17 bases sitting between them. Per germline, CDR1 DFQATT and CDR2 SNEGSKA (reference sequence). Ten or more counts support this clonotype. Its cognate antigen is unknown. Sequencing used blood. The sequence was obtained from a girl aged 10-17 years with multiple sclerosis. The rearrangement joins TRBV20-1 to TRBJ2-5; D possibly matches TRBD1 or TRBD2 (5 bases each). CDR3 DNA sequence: TGCAGTGCAGTCCCCGGGACCCGAAAAGAGACCCAGTACTTC. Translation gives CSAVPGTRKETQYF.